This T cell receptor beta chain was captured in a study of blood T cell repertoires in COVID-19. At the level of the study: PBMCs, B-cell-depleted T cells, or T cells provided the cDNA or gDNA that made up the material.

The germline CDR1 and CDR2 sequences are MNHEY and SMNVEV (reference sequence). The CDR3 runs 15 residues. V lost 5 bases and J 5 bases, leaving 18 bases between the germline ends. Assay used: immunoSEQ multiplex PCR; TCRdb lists only in-frame clones, some missing. Counted here are 110,000 to 150,000 clones, about 89% occurring once; the ten biggest clones make up 2.5% to 3%. This rearrangement joins TRBV27 to TRBJ1-1, with TRBD1 as a possible D gene (6 bases). The material sequenced was peripheral blood. This sequence was found in a man aged 55 to 70 with active or convalescent COVID-19. The CDR3 DNA follows: TGTGCCAGCAGTAACCTCTTCAGGGGTCGTACTGAAGCTTTCTTT. It codes for CASSNLFRGRTEAFF.